This T cell receptor beta chain appears in the sequencing data of a study of blood T cell repertoires in COVID-19. Study background: Donors in the United States, Italy and Spain gave samples during acute or convalescent COVID-19.

As originally analysed: The authors estimated nucleated cell counts from reference gene primer amplification. The data were produced by immunoSEQ multiplex PCR, yet TCRdb's version contains in-frame clones alone and is incomplete. The V and J calls and clone size were taken over from that table, and D and trimming were inferred from the DNA. The table lists 140,000 or so clones, 85% to 90% of them singletons. A note on this clone: The sample contains more than one DNA sequence encoding this CDR3.

This CDR3 comprises 14 residues. CDR1 is LGHDT and CDR2 is YNNKEL in the germline V gene (reference sequence). V trimming: 4 bases; J trimming: 1 base; junction bases outside the gene matches: 4. Input material: peripheral blood. The sequence was obtained from a man in his fifties or sixties who had recovered from COVID-19. The chain links TRBV3-1 (or the pseudogene TRBV3-2) to TRBJ2-7; 7 bases align to TRBD1. CDR3 loop: CASSRDRYSYEQYF. The CDR3 bases are TGTGCCAGCAGCCGGGACAGATATTCCTACGAGCAGTACTTC.